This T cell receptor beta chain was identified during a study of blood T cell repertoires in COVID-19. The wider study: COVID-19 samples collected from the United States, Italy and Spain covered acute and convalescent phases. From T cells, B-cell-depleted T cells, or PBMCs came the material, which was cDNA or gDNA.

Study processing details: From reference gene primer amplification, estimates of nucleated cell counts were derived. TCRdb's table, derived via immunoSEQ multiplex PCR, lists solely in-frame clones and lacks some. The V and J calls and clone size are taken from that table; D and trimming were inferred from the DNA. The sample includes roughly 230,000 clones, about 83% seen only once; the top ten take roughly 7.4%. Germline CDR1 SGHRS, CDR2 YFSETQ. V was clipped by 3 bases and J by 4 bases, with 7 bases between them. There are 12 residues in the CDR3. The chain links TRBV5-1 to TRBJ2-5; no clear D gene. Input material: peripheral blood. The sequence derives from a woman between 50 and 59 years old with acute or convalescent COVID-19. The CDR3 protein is CASSSVGETQYF. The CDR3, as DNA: TGCGCCAGCAGCTCGGTCGGAGAGACCCAGTACTTC.